A selection of T cell receptor beta chains follows, all from one sample in a study of T cell responses to AZD1222 COVID-19 vaccine. Sequenced by immunoSEQ multiplex PCR; TCRdb stores in-frame clones only, minus some. The top ten hold around a sixth of the sample, which has roughly 100,000 clones, roughly 90% seen once. The sample in question was peripheral blood, obtained 28 days after the second AZD1222 dose. All receptors derive from an adult who received the AZD1222 COVID-19 vaccine. The CDR3 runs from the conserved cysteine through the conserved F or W.

V: TRBV30
J: TRBJ1-5
CDR3: CAWSPNGQGLNQPQHF

V: TRBV28
J: TRBJ2-7
CDR3: CASNNLVTEQYF

V: TRBV5-1
J: TRBJ2-3
CDR3: CASSLGISDTQYF

V: TRBV30
J: TRBJ1-3
CDR3: CAWSTIGTARTNTIYF

V: TRBV10-2
J: TRBJ1-1
CDR3: CASRGTGNTEAFF

V: TRBV30
J: TRBJ2-1
CDR3: CAWSGGIEQFF

V: TRBV25-1
J: TRBJ1-2
CDR3: CASSEGEGTGNYGYTF

V: TRBV20-1
J: TRBJ1-5
CDR3: CSASKGAQPQHF

V: TRBV19
J: TRBJ1-1
CDR3: CASSIGRQGRRNTEAFF

V: TRBV12-3/TRBV12-4
J: TRBJ2-5
CDR3: CASSPLGVETQYF

V: TRBV7-9
J: TRBJ2-7
CDR3: CASSSPGSSLYEQYF

V: TRBV10-3
J: TRBJ2-1
CDR3: CAIRLEGTYNEQFF

V: TRBV7-6
J: TRBJ2-7
CDR3: CASSSPGLAGGSYEQYF

V: TRBV29-1
J: TRBJ2-3
CDR3: CSVVRTSGSDTQYF

V: TRBV30
J: TRBJ1-6
CDR3: CAWSVGGFTYNSPLHF

V: TRBV9
J: TRBJ1-1
CDR3: CASSETSPGAGTEAFF

V: TRBV5-1
J: TRBJ1-1
CDR3: CASSLEPGNTEAFF

V: TRBV10-3
J: TRBJ2-2
CDR3: CAISEVEGSGTPNTGELFF

V: TRBV5-1
J: TRBJ1-1
CDR3: CASSLGDFMGTEAFF

V: TRBV5-4
J: TRBJ2-1
CDR3: CASSLGEYNEQFF

V: TRBV7-9
J: TRBJ2-1
CDR3: CASSQAGTVYNEQFF

V: TRBV4-1
J: TRBJ1-1
CDR3: CASSQVSVSLGEAFF

V: TRBV12-3/TRBV12-4
J: TRBJ2-7
CDR3: CASSVGQPYEQYF

V: TRBV6-5
J: TRBJ1-1
CDR3: CASREQVGIAEAFF

V: TRBV19
J: TRBJ2-1
CDR3: CASSIGLSLYEQFF

V: TRBV11-2
J: TRBJ1-1
CDR3: CASSLHREMNTEAFF

V: TRBV29-1
J: TRBJ2-3
CDR3: CSVARTSGMADTQYF

V: TRBV6-5
J: TRBJ1-1
CDR3: CASSLGTGRTEAFF

V: TRBV30
J: TRBJ1-1
CDR3: CAWRSVWNTEAFF

V: TRBV27
J: TRBJ2-4
CDR3: CASSSLSGLAKNIQYF

V: TRBV12-3/TRBV12-4
J: TRBJ2-2
CDR3: CASNEDPGVSLFF

V: TRBV7-9
J: TRBJ2-3
CDR3: CASSFALDTQYF

V: TRBV12-3/TRBV12-4
J: TRBJ2-1
CDR3: CASSRTTHEQFF

V: TRBV27
J: TRBJ1-1
CDR3: CASSSARANTEAFF

V: TRBV2
J: TRBJ2-1
CDR3: CAIRLWGSDYNEQFF

V: TRBV6-1
J: TRBJ2-7
CDR3: CASSDPHRQGFYEQYF

V: TRBV5-1
J: TRBJ2-2
CDR3: CASSSQAGELAGELFF

V: TRBV11-2
J: TRBJ1-6
CDR3: CASSLDGAGVNSPLHF

V: TRBV5-6
J: TRBJ2-7
CDR3: CASSFREAWYEQYF

V: TRBV5-1
J: TRBJ1-6
CDR3: CASSPAQGSPLHF

V: TRBV29-1
J: TRBJ2-3
CDR3: CSVLAALSTDTQYF

V: TRBV5-8
J: TRBJ2-2
CDR3: CASRLNTGELFF